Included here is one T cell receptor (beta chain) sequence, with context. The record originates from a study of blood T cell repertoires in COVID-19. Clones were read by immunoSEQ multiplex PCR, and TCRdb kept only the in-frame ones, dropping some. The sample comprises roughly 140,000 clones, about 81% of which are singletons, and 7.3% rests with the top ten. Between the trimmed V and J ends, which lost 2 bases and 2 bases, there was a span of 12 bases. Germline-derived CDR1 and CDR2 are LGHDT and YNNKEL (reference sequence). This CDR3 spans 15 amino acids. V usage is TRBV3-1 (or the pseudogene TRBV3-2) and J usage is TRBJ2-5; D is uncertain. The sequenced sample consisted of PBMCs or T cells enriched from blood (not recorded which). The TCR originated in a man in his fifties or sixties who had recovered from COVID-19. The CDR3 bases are TGTGCCAGCAGCCAACAGCGTACAACTCAAGAGACCCAGTACTTC. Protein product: CASSQQRTTQETQYF.